These T cell receptor beta chains were read from a single sample in a study of regulatory T cells in long-lasting Graves disease. TCRdb called the multiplex PCR reads again in MiXCR, with one record for every CDR3 protein. The table records 620,000 or so distinct CDR3 sequences, approximately 15% of them present only once. This same sample was also taken into another study, of T cells in Graves' hyperthyroidism and ophthalmopathy.

Sequences were derived from peripheral blood mononuclear cells (PBMCs), sampled at new diagnosis, from a patient treated with antithyroid drugs. The receptors were gathered from a woman between 25 and 40 years old with Graves disease. Each CDR3 is given with its conserved first and last residue. A D gene is named only where the DNA matches it firmly. The size field is filled for only some rows; it gives once, few, many or a size class.

TRBV7-9	TRBJ1-4	.	.	CASSSFGGGGEKLFF	TGTGCCAGCAGCTCTTTTGGAGGGGGAGGTGAAAAACTGTTTTTT
TRBV15	TRBJ1-1	.	many	CATSSYDTEAFF	TGTGCCACCAGCAGCTATGACACTGAAGCTTTCTTT
TRBV20-1	TRBJ2-3	TRBD1	.	CSANGWDRGSDTQYF	TGCAGTGCCAACGGCTGGGACAGGGGTTCGGATACGCAGTATTTT
TRBV30	TRBJ1-6	TRBD1	few	CAWSRGPNSPLHF	TGTGCCTGGTCCAGGGGGCCAAATTCACCCCTCCACTTT
TRBV6-1	TRBJ2-7	TRBD1	.	CASTWDSQSYEQYF	TGTGCCAGCACCTGGGACAGCCAGTCCTACGAGCAGTACTTC
TRBV9	TRBJ2-7	TRBD2	.	CASSVASSGGVYEQYF	TGTGCCAGCAGCGTAGCCTCCTCGGGGGGGGTCTACGAGCAGTACTTC
TRBV7-9	TRBJ2-6	.	few	CASSLARAGANVLTF	TGTGCCAGCAGCTTAGCCAGGGCCGGGGCCAACGTCCTGACTTTC
TRBV7-6	TRBJ2-7	TRBD2	.	CASSLVVAGVGEQYF	TGTGCCAGCAGCTTAGTGGTAGCGGGAGTCGGCGAGCAGTACTTC
TRBV20-1	TRBJ1-1	.	many	CSARNPQDTEAFF	TGCAGTGCTAGAAATCCTCAAGACACTGAAGCTTTCTTT
TRBV3-1	TRBJ1-5	TRBD1	many	CASSQLQGAGQPQHF	TGTGCCAGCAGCCAACTACAGGGGGCCGGACAGCCCCAGCATTTT
TRBV25-1	TRBJ2-1	.	.	CASAFPLGTALFF	TGTGCCAGCGCTTTTCCACTCGGGACCGCGCTTTTCTTC
TRBV12-3/TRBV12-4	TRBJ2-2	.	many	CASSLGGVNTGELFF	TGTGCCAGCAGCTTAGGAGGGGTGAACACCGGGGAGCTGTTTTTT
TRBV30	TRBJ2-5	.	many	CAWEGWAQETQYF	TGTGCCTGGGAAGGGTGGGCCCAAGAGACCCAGTACTTC
TRBV27	TRBJ1-3	.	.	CASSSRVSNTIYF	TGTGCCAGCAGTTCCAGGGTTTCGAACACCATATATTTT
TRBV20-1	TRBJ2-7	.	.	CSASGTAYEQYF	TGCAGTGCTAGCGGAACAGCGTACGAGCAGTACTTC